Shown below are 3 T cell receptor beta chains from a single sample sequenced in a study of shared clonotypes between healthy human individuals (dated by TCRdb to the early 2020s). The library came from the immunoSEQ multiplex PCR assay. The table was pulled from immuneACCESS by TCRdb, which kept in-frame rearrangements only. Such tables lose some clones; where checked, under half of the loss comes from unresolved V genes, and the rest has no known cause. The sample includes approximately 2,200,000 clones, with around 93% observed a single time. Together, the top ten hold around 1.7% of the sample. CD8 naive samples consisted of CD45RO-negative cells that were positively selected for CCR7, yielding a CD45RA+CCR7+ population without TemRA cells. The specimen was naive CD8+ T cells from PBMCs. The cell subset or site label for this specimen denotes: CD45RA+CCR7+. These TCRs come from a man aged 18-30 years in good health. Some clones in this sample may be carry-over from other donors' samples.

A word on this clone: Distinct nucleotide sequences in the sample also encode this CDR3. The gene calls are TRBV11-2 and TRBJ2-7; 7 nucleotides agree with TRBD2. V gave up 1 base and J gave up 4 bases; unmatched junction bases: 7. This CDR3 is 15 amino acids long. Germline lookup yields CDR1 SGHAT and CDR2 FQNNGV. The CDR3 coding sequence is TGTGCCAGCAGCTTAGGTGCGGGAGTGGGTTACGAGCAGTACTTC. Translation: CASSLGAGVGYEQYF.

The rearrangement links TRBV9 to TRBJ2-1; D possibly uses TRBD1 or TRBD2 (5 bases each). V was shortened by 7 bases and J by 9 bases, with 14 bases between the two germline ends. The CDR3 sequence is 12 residues long. Germline V gene lookup returns CDR1 SGDLS and CDR2 YYNGEE. For the CDR3, the DNA is TGTGCCAGCGGCGCCGGGGCTGGTGAGCAGTTCTTC. Protein product: CASGAGAGEQFF.

The V call is TRBV18, the J call TRBJ2-7; D is perhaps TRBD1 (5 bases). CDR1 and CDR2 (germline): KGHSH, LQKENI. The CDR3 is made up of 17 amino acids. Trimming took off 3 bases at V and 3 bases at J, with 21 bases between the two ends. The CDR3 bases are TGTGCCAGCTCACCCTGGGGCGATTTGACCCCTCGCTACGAGCAGTACTTC. Protein product: CASSPWGDLTPRYEQYF.